Below, 7 T cell receptor beta chains from the same sample are listed, as sequenced in a study of T cells in Graves' hyperthyroidism and ophthalmopathy. RNA transcripts gave rise to amplified TCR beta CDR3 regions. Carried out on the TCR CDR3, a first-round RT-PCR used the HTBI primer set. TCRdb passed the multiplex PCR reads through MiXCR, listing each CDR3 protein once. The sample lists about 400,000 distinct CDR3 sequences; about 14% were seen once. The sequenced sample was blood. These receptors were collected from a woman aged 25-40 years with Graves' ophthalmopathy.

The sample holds many counts of this clonotype. V gene TRBV30 combines with J gene TRBJ1-2; D is ambiguous. The CDR3 covers 12 residues. Trimming stripped 3 bases from V and 4 bases from J, with 9 bases between. Germline V CDR1 and CDR2: GTSNPN, SVGIG (reference sequence). CDR3 in amino acids: CAWRQLFYGYTF. The CDR3 DNA sequence: TGTGCCTGGAGACAGCTCTTCTATGGCTACACCTTC.

This clonotype was seen ten or more times. This chain links TRBV6-5 with TRBJ1-1; D possibly corresponds to TRBD1 (5 bases). Germline CDR1 MNHEY, CDR2 SVGAGI. The CDR3 length is 14 residues. V lost 2 bases, J lost 4 bases, and 11 bases lay in between. CDR3 sequence: CASSYGARSTEAFF. CDR3 DNA sequence: TGTGCCAGCAGTTACGGGGCGCGAAGCACTGAAGCTTTCTTT.

In this sample, this clonotype turned up many times. The V and J genes are TRBV6-1 and TRBJ1-3, with D perhaps TRBD1 (5 bases). The germline V gene has CDR1 MNHNS and CDR2 SASEGT. V lost 6 bases to trimming and J lost 8 bases, with 14 bases between them. CDR3 length: 13 residues. CDR3 protein: CASRSTGGDTIYF. The CDR3 DNA reads TGTGCCAGCAGATCGACCGGGGGGGACACCATATATTTT.

This clonotype has only a few counts. The chain is built from TRBV12-3 or TRBV12-4 and TRBJ1-6, with unresolved D. The CDR3 spans 13 residues. V was pared by 6 bases and J by 7 bases, with 10 bases between. CDR3 region: CASRAGGNSPLHF. CDR3 DNA: TGTGCCAGCAGAGCCGGAGGGAATTCACCCCTCCACTTT.

This clonotype was seen a few times. The chain employs TRBV5-4 and TRBJ1-2, with 8 bases lining up with TRBD1. The CDR3 consists of 12 residues. V dropped 3 bases and J dropped 7; count of bases not matched to a gene: 2. Looked up from germline, CDR1 is SGHNT and CDR2 is YYREEE (reference sequence). CDR3 amino acids: CASSWDRIGYTF. The CDR3 DNA reads as TGTGCCAGCAGCTGGGACAGGATTGGCTACACCTTC.

In the case of this clonotype: This could be a read error, since a much larger clone is one nucleotide away. Because it lacks the conserved phenylalanine or tryptophan at the end, this CDR3 is likely a read error. V gene TRBV12-3 or TRBV12-4 combines with J gene TRBJ1-2; 11 bases are shared with TRBD1. V gave up 6 bases and J gave up 8 bases; unmatched junction bases: 5. The CDR3 is made up of 13 amino acids. CDR3 coding DNA: TGTGCCAGCAGAGGACAGGGGGCGAAGGGCTACACCCTC. This sequence encodes CASRGQGAKGYTL.

This clonotype was observed a few times. A read error may be the cause here, since a much bigger clone is one base away. The chain combines TRBV30 with TRBJ1-1; D unclear. This CDR3 spans 13 amino acids. The V and J ends lost 3 bases and 5 bases respectively, with 13 bases between them. The germline V gene encodes CDR1 GTSNPN and CDR2 SVGIG (reference sequence). Here the CDR3 DNA reads TGTGCCTGGAGCAGGAGGCTAGGTACTGAAGCTTTCTTT. Translation: CAWSRRLGTEAFF.